This T cell receptor (beta chain) was sequenced during a study of T cells in Graves' hyperthyroidism and ophthalmopathy. On the study more broadly: Pretreatment peripheral blood was obtained at initial diagnosis.

Researchers amplified the TCR beta CDR3 regions from RNA transcripts. An initial round of RT-PCR targeting the TCR CDR3 relied on the HTBI primer set. TCRdb fed the multiplex PCR reads into MiXCR, producing one record per CDR3 protein. The sample includes a few hundred thousand distinct CDR3 sequences, around a fifth of them seen just once. The CDR3 is 14 residues long. Germline V gives CDR1 MDHEN, CDR2 SYDVKM. The V gene lost 6 bases and the J gene lost 1 base, with 12 bases spanning the gap. This clonotype originated in a woman aged 70-85 years with Graves' ophthalmopathy. Sequenced sample: blood. The J gene is TRBJ2-5, the V gene TRBV28; perhaps TRBD1 as D (5 bases). In DNA form, the CDR3 reads TGTGCCAGCAGATCCCAGGGATTCCAAGAGACCCAGTACTTC. This translates into CASRSQGFQETQYF.